This T cell receptor (beta chain) stems from a study of breast tumors, draining lymph nodes, adjacent tissues. This clonotype was observed a handful of times. Axillary draining lymph nodes of breast cancer patients supplied the node samples. CDR3 length: 20 residues. V shed 6 bases, J shed 3 bases, and the junction held 20 bases outside the gene matches. Germline V gene data show CDR1 as MNHEY and CDR2 as SMNVEV (reference sequence). TCRdb used MiXCR to reprocess the multiplex PCR reads, holding one entry per CDR3 protein. In the table there are over 200,000 distinct CDR3 sequences, roughly 32% of which are singletons.

This rearrangement joins TRBV27 to TRBJ2-7, with TRBD2 identical over 13 bases. The receptor's source is a female donor with breast cancer. Some clones in this sample may be carry-over from other donors' samples. The sample comprised axillary lymph node tissue. The CDR3 nucleotides read TGTGCCAGCAGACCCTACACTCTCGGACTAGCGGGAGACCTCGACTACGAGCAGTACTTC. Translated: CASRPYTLGLAGDLDYEQYF.